The present T cell receptor (beta chain) was sequenced within a study of blood T cell repertoires in COVID-19. Turning to the study itself: From the United States, Italy and Spain came samples of acute and convalescent COVID-19. The cDNA or gDNA used as material had been derived from T cells, B-cell-depleted T cells, or PBMCs.

Seattle researchers signed up patients amid active infection and tracked them longitudinally. Original processing methods: Reference gene primer amplification yielded estimated nucleated cell counts. Data came from immunoSEQ multiplex PCR; TCRdb stores just in-frame clones and leaves some out. V and J calls and clone size are as listed in that table; D and trimming were resolved from the DNA. The table lists 150,000 to 200,000 clones, approximately 81% of them singletons. CDR1 and CDR2 (germline): SNHLY, FYNNEI. The germline V and J ends were trimmed by 5 bases and 5 bases, with 17 bases remaining between them. The CDR3 has 15 amino acids.

Sequencing input: peripheral blood. This sequence joins TRBV2 and TRBJ2-3, with a possible D match to TRBD2 (6 bases). The source is an older woman with COVID-19, enrolled during active disease. CDR3 coding DNA: TGTGCCAGCAGTCCGCGCCGGGGGTTGCAAGATACGCAGTATTTT. Its protein product is CASSPRRGLQDTQYF.